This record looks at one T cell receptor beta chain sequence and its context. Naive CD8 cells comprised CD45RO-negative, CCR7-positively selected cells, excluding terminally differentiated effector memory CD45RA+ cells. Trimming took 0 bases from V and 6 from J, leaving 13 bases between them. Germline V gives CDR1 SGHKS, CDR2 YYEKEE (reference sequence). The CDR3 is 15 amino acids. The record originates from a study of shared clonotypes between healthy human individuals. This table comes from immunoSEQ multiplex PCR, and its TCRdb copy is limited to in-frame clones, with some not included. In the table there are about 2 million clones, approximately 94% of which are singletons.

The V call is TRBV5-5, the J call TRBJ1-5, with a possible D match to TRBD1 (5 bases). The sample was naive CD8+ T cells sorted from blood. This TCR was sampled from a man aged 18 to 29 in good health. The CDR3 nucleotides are TGTGCCAGCAGCTTGGTGCAGGGCTGGGGTCAGCCCCAGCATTTT. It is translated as CASSLVQGWGQPQHF. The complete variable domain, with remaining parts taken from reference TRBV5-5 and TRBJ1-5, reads DAGVTQSPTHLIKTRGQQVTLRCSPISGHKSVSWYQQVLGQGPQFIFQYYEKEERGRGNFPDRFSARQFPNYSSELNVNALLLGDSALYLCASSLVQGWGQPQHFGDGTRLSIL.